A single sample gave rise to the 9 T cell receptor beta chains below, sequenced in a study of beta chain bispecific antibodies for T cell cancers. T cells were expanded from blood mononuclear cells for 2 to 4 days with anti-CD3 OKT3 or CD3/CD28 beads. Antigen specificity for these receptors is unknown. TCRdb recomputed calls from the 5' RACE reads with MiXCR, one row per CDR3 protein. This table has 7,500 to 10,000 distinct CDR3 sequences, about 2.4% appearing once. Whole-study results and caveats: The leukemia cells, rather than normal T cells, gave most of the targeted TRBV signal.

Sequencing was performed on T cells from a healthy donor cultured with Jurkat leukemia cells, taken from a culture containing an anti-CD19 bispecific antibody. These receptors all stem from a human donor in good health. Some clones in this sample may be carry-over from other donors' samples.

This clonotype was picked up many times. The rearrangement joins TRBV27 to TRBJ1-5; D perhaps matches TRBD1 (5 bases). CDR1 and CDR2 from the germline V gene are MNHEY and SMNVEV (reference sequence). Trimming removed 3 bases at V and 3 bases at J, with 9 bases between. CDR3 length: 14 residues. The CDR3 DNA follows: TGTGCCAGCAGTTTCAGGGCGTTCAATCAGCCCCAGCATTTT. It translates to CASSFRAFNQPQHF.

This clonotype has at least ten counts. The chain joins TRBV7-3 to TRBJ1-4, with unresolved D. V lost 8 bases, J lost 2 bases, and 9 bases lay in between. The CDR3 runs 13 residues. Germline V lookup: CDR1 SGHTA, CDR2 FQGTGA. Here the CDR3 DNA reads TGTGCCAGCGGATCTCTTACTAATGAAAAACTGTTTTTT. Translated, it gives CASGSLTNEKLFF.

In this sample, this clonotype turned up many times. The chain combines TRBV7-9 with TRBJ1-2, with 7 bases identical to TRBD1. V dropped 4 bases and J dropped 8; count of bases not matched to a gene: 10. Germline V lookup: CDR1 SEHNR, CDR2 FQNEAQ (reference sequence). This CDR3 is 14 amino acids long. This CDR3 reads CASSSGGEERGYTF. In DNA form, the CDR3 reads TGTGCCAGCAGCTCAGGGGGTGAGGAACGAGGCTACACCTTC.

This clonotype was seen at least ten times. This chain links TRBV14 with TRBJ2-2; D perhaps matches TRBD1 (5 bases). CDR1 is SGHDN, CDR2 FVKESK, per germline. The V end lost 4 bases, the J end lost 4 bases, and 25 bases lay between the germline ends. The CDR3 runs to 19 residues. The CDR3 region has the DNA TGTGCCAGCAGCCCCCACAGGTCGTATCGGGTGGGTCCCACCGGGGAGCTGTTTTTT. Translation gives CASSPHRSYRVGPTGELFF.

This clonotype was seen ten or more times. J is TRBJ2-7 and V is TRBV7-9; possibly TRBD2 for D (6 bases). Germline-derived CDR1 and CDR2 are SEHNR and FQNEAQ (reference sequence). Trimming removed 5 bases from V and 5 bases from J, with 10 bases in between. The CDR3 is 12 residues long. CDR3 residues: CASSRTGDEQYF. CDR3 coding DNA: TGTGCCAGCAGCCGTACGGGGGACGAGCAGTACTTC. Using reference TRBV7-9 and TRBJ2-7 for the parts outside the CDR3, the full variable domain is DTGVSQNPRHKITKRGQNVTFRCDPISEHNRLYWYRQTLGQGPEFLTYFQNEAQLEKSRLLSDRFSAERPKGSFSTLEIQRTEQGDSAMYLCASSRTGDEQYFGPGTRLTVT.

The DNA of the CDR3 is TGTGCCAGCAGCTCGCAGAGGGACGAAAAACTGTTTTTT. It specifies CASSSQRDEKLFF. This chain connects TRBV11-2 to TRBJ1-4; D is perhaps TRBD1 (5 bases). Trimming removed 4 bases from V and 8 bases from J, with 11 bases in between. This CDR3 has 13 amino acids. Germline V gives CDR1 SGHAT, CDR2 FQNNGV.

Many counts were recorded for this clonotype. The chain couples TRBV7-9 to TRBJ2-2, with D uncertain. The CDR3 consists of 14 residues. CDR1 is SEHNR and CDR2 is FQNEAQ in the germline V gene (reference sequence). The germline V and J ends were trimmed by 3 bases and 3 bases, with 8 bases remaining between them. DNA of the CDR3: TGTGCCAGCAGCTTTAGGAGATACACCGGGGAGCTGTTTTTT. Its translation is CASSFRRYTGELFF.

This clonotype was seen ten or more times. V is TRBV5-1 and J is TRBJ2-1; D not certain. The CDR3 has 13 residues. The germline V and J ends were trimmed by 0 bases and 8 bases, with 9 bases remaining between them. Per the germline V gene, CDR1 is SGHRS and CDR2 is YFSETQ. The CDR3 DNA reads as TGCGCCAGCAGCTTGGAGGAAATTGATGAGCAGTTCTTC. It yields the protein CASSLEEIDEQFF.

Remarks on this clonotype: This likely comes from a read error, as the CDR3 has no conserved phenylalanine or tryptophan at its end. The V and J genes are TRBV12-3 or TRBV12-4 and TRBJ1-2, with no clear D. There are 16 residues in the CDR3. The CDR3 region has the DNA TGTGCCAGAAGTTTCTCGACCTGTGAGGATAACTATGGATACACCTTA. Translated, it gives CARSFSTCEDNYGYTL.